This entry describes one TCR beta chain. Its target is unknown. Indicated treatment: approximately 18 received Ad26.COV2.S at low or high dose, single or two shots; 5 received placebo; per-sample allocation not given. Sampling was done on day 63 after the first vaccine or placebo injection. CDR3 length: 17 residues. V was cut by 2 bases and J by 0 bases, with 14 bases left in between. In germline, CDR1 is MGHRA, CDR2 YSYEKL. The sample is drawn from a study of Ad26.COV2.S vaccination and SARS-CoV-2 variants. The study, taken as a whole, reports: Analytic work on TCR breadth and depth might have understated the full extent of total T cell responses.

Data came from immunoSEQ multiplex PCR; TCRdb stores just in-frame clones and leaves some out. The data show roughly 400,000 clones, 92% seen once. The J gene is TRBJ2-1, the V gene TRBV4-1, with a weak D call TRBD1 (6 bases). The TCR was taken from a person aged 18-65 years who received the Ad26.COV2.S COVID-19 vaccine or a placebo. The material was peripheral blood, obtained in a trial of Ad26.COV2.S vaccine versus placebo. Here the CDR3 reads CASSQFQGPSSYNEQFF. The CDR3, as DNA: TGCGCCAGCAGCCAATTCCAGGGGCCGAGCTCCTACAATGAGCAGTTCTTC.